This TCR beta chain was documented in a study of blood T cell repertoires in COVID-19 (TCRdb year 2020). Regarding the complete study: Samples from collaborators originated in the United States, Italy and Spain and spanned both the acute and convalescent phases of COVID-19. The prospective study material was composed of cDNA or gDNA derived from T cells, B-cell-depleted T cells, or PBMCs. Subjects who had been exposed to COVID-19, were actively infected with it, or had recovered from it provided the deeply sampled blood TCRbeta repertoires that made up the dataset. The repertoires were made available in a free public database intended to serve as a resource for research on the immune response to SARS-CoV-2. Samples came from the ongoing ImmuneRACE study (first 160 participants) plus 1,254 subjects from 6 global collaborators. The sample metadata nearly always contained a de-identified subject ID, COVID-19 status, age in years and sex. Where available, HLA class I and class II types were obtained from metadata supplied by the sample provider rather than from assay-based typing.

Worth noting for this clone: This clone's antigen is unknown. One base away there is no much larger clone; base qualities are not given.

TCRbeta CDR3 regions were amplified from genomic DNA using the immunoSEQ Assay, a bias-controlled multiplex PCR. The original pipeline was this. Nucleated cell counts per sample were estimated from amplification of reference gene primers within the assay. To quantify the absolute abundance of each unique TCRbeta CDR3 rearrangement, sequence reads were collapsed and filtered. For each sample, productive Simpson clonality was calculated as the square root of Simpson's diversity index across productive rearrangements. The clones in this table, taken by TCRdb from immuneACCESS, are in-frame only. Not every clone is retained; where verified, under half of the shortfall comes from an unresolved V gene, and the cause of the rest is unknown. That table furnishes V, J and clone size, whereas the DNA furnished D and trimming. The sample includes about 180,000 clones, with about 89% observed a single time. The ten biggest clones cover approximately 2% of the sample.

Compared with germline, V lacks 6 bases and J lacks 13 bases; bases without a gene match: 15. Spanning cysteine to phenylalanine, the CDR3 consists of 14 amino acids. Only the CDR3 region is kept as DNA, spanning 42 bases read in frame from base 1. CDR1 and CDR2 were assigned from the germline V gene as SGHRS and YFSETQ. What the research found in general, with its limitations: The amount of clinical and demographic metadata varied by source and participant and was provided uncurated.

Another Seattle source contributed samples from volunteer blood donors who had recovered from COVID-19. Each collaborating institution followed its own protocols to collect whole blood in K2EDTA tubes. For TCRbeta analysis, collaborators shipped samples as frozen whole blood, isolated PBMCs, or DNA extracted from either of those sample types. The chain is made from TRBV5-1 and TRBJ2-3; TRBD1 agrees with 9 junctional bases. The sample was peripheral blood. The origin of this receptor is a man aged 18 to 30 who had recovered from COVID-19. The DNA sequence follows: TGCGCCAGCACCCAAGGGTCGGGACAGGGCCTAAAGTATTTT. It specifies CASTQGSGQGLKYF.